The present TCR beta chain was sequenced within a study of T cells in Graves' hyperthyroidism and ophthalmopathy. Study-level results: Stable hyperthyroidism was separated from ophthalmopathy by a model based on 13 V-J features.

This clonotype was counted at least ten times. No antigen is known for it. Germline CDR1 reads SNHLY; CDR2 reads FYNNEI. The CDR3 extends over 16 amino acids. Trimming shortened V by 7 bases and J by 3 bases, and 22 bases separated the two germline ends. Amplification targeted TCR beta CDR3 regions from RNA transcripts. The TCR CDR3 first-round RT-PCR relied on the HTBI primer set. One entry per CDR3 protein, called by TCRdb with MiXCR from the multiplex PCR reads. The sample has about 570,000 distinct CDR3 sequences, just over 45% seen once. The chain uses TRBV2 and TRBJ2-7; possible D gene TRBD1, 6 bases. The sequenced sample consisted of peripheral blood or thyroid tissue (not recorded which). The TCR originated in an adult woman with Graves' disease, either hyperthyroidism or ophthalmopathy (not recorded which). The CDR3 spells CASNPFWDKGDYEQYF. CDR3 in DNA: TGTGCCAGCAACCCATTTTGGGACAAGGGAGACTACGAGCAGTACTTC.